A selection of T cell receptor beta chains follows, all from one sample in a study of T cell repertoires in cytomegalovirus infection. These receptors are not linked to any known antigen. MiXCR, run by TCRdb on the reads, gives a single entry per CDR3 protein. Here the sample spans about 480,000 distinct CDR3 sequences, more than 30% being singletons. The input for sequencing was cultured PBMCs, taken from culture after CMV antigen stimulation. Receptors originate from a human donor in good health (CMV status not recorded). Some clones in this sample may be carry-over from other donors' samples. The CDR3 runs from the conserved cysteine through the conserved F or W. The order of the fields is CDR3 protein, CDR3 DNA, J gene, V gene, clone size, D gene. D genes are given only for firm matches. Size is stated for part of the rows, as once, few or many counts, or as a class when the clone is expanded.

CDR3 protein: CASSPRQGHYAYVLTF; CDR3 DNA: TGTGCCAGCAGCCCAAGACAGGGTCACTATGCATACGTCCTGACTTTC; J gene: TRBJ2-6; V gene: TRBV7-6; clone size: .; D gene: TRBD1
CDR3 protein: CATGATTGEKDNEQFF; CDR3 DNA: TGTGCCACGGGGGCGACGACAGGGGAGAAGGACAATGAGCAGTTCTTC; J gene: TRBJ2-1; V gene: TRBV24-1; clone size: .; D gene: TRBD1
CDR3 protein: CASVMGGQYSNQPQHF; CDR3 DNA: TGTGCCAGTGTAATGGGGGGACAATATAGCAATCAGCCCCAGCATTTT; J gene: TRBJ1-5; V gene: TRBV19; clone size: few; D gene: .
CDR3 protein: CASSPSGSLYNEQFF; CDR3 DNA: TGTGCCAGCAGTCCTAGCGGGAGTCTTTACAATGAGCAGTTCTTC; J gene: TRBJ2-1; V gene: TRBV28; clone size: .; D gene: TRBD2
CDR3 protein: CASSLFRTYVPYEQYF; CDR3 DNA: TGTGCCAGCAGCTTATTCCGGACCTACGTCCCCTACGAGCAGTACTTC; J gene: TRBJ2-7; V gene: TRBV6-6; clone size: .; D gene: .
CDR3 protein: CASSLGGMGVHEQFF; CDR3 DNA: TGTGCCAGCAGCTTAGGTGGTATGGGGGTCCATGAGCAGTTCTTC; J gene: TRBJ2-1; V gene: TRBV11-3; clone size: .; D gene: .
CDR3 protein: CASSLDSSGIRTDTQYF; CDR3 DNA: TGTGCCAGCAGCTTAGATTCATCGGGAATCCGCACAGATACGCAGTATTTT; J gene: TRBJ2-3; V gene: TRBV7-2; clone size: many; D gene: .
CDR3 protein: CAWSEGLAATVATQYF; CDR3 DNA: TGTGCCTGGAGCGAGGGACTAGCCGCCACCGTGGCTACGCAGTATTTT; J gene: TRBJ2-3; V gene: TRBV30; clone size: few; D gene: TRBD2
CDR3 protein: CASSLGSGGQPEAFF; CDR3 DNA: TGTGCCAGCAGTTTAGGATCAGGCGGTCAGCCTGAAGCTTTCTTT; J gene: TRBJ1-1; V gene: TRBV28; clone size: .; D gene: .
CDR3 protein: CSVASLAGAEQFF; CDR3 DNA: TGCAGCGTTGCGAGCCTAGCGGGAGCTGAGCAGTTCTTC; J gene: TRBJ2-1; V gene: TRBV29-1; clone size: .; D gene: TRBD2
CDR3 protein: CASSLPTDSGNTIYF; CDR3 DNA: TGTGCCAGCAGCTTGCCGACGGATTCTGGAAACACCATATATTTT; J gene: TRBJ1-3; V gene: TRBV5-5; clone size: .; D gene: .
CDR3 protein: CASSLTAGGPPNQYF; CDR3 DNA: TGTGCCAGCAGTTTAACGGCGGGAGGGCCCCCTAATCAGTACTTC; J gene: TRBJ2-4; V gene: TRBV12-3/TRBV12-4; clone size: few; D gene: TRBD2
CDR3 protein: CASSTGTSPYNEQFF; CDR3 DNA: TGTGCCAGCAGTACCGGGACTAGCCCCTACAATGAGCAGTTCTTC; J gene: TRBJ2-1; V gene: TRBV6-2/TRBV6-3; clone size: few; D gene: TRBD2
CDR3 protein: CASSLAGDEQYF; CDR3 DNA: TGTGCCAGCAGCTTAGCGGGGGACGAGCAGTACTTC; J gene: TRBJ2-7; V gene: TRBV7-9; clone size: many; D gene: .
CDR3 protein: CASTEPGLAGDTQYF; CDR3 DNA: TGTGCCAGCACCGAACCCGGACTAGCTGGTGATACGCAGTATTTT; J gene: TRBJ2-3; V gene: TRBV12-3/TRBV12-4; clone size: few; D gene: TRBD2
CDR3 protein: CASSQDPDFSGYTF; CDR3 DNA: TGCGCCAGCAGCCAAGATCCCGATTTCTCTGGCTACACCTTC; J gene: TRBJ1-2; V gene: TRBV4-1; clone size: .; D gene: .
CDR3 protein: CASSLNLAESVNEQFF; CDR3 DNA: TGTGCCAGCAGTTTGAATCTAGCGGAGTCGGTCAATGAGCAGTTCTTC; J gene: TRBJ2-1; V gene: TRBV28; clone size: .; D gene: TRBD2
CDR3 protein: CAISETYRVGNQPQHF; CDR3 DNA: TGTGCCATCAGTGAGACCTACAGGGTTGGGAATCAGCCCCAGCATTTT; J gene: TRBJ1-5; V gene: TRBV10-3; clone size: many; D gene: .